This record covers a single TCR beta chain. Its antigen is undetermined. The data originate from a study of blood T cells in healthy people across ages. Study-wide results and caveats: Diversity was estimated from one million T cells, and these estimates were considered underestimates.

A sample-barcoded 5' primer and a J-beta primer mix were used in a second PCR of about 7 to 12 cycles. TCRdb reprocessed the 5' RACE reads via MiXCR and lists one record per CDR3 protein. The repertoire holds 800,000 to 1,000,000 distinct CDR3 sequences, approximately 49% seen once, with 13% in the top ten. The individuals who served as donors were healthy Caucasians living in Russia, aged roughly 6 to 90. Germline-derived CDR1 and CDR2 are MDHEN and SYDVKM. This CDR3 contains 13 residues. V and J are TRBV28 and TRBJ2-4; weak D call: TRBD2 (7 bases). The DNA end lines up better with TRBJ2-7; the J call may be wrong. This TCR derives from a man between 25 and 39 years old in good health. The sample consisted of blood. The CDR3 reads CATRRGGLYEQYF. CDR3 nucleotides: TGTGCCACACGCAGGGGAGGGCTCTACGAGCAGTACTTC.